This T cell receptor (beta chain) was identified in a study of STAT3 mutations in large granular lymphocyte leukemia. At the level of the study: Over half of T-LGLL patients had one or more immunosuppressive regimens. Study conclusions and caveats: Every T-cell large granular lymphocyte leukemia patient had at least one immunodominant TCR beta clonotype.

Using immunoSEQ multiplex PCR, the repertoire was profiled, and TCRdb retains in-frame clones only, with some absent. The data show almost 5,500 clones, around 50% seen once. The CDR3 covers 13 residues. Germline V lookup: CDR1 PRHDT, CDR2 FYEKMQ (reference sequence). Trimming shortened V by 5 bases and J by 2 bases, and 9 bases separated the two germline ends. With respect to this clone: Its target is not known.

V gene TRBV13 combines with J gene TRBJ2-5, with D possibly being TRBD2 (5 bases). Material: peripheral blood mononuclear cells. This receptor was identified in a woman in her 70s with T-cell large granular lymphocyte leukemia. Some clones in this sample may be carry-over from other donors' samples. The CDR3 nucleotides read TGTGCCAGCAGCCCCCCGGGGCAAGAGACCCAGTACTTC. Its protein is CASSPPGQETQYF.